The 12 T cell receptor beta chains in this list originate from one sample, sequenced in a study of blood T cells in healthy people across ages. Sample-barcoded 5' priming and a J-beta primer mix drove a second PCR of roughly 6 to 12 cycles. TCRdb reanalysed the 5' RACE reads using MiXCR and keeps one entry per CDR3 protein. The sample shows 790,000 or so distinct CDR3 sequences, about 42% of them seen only once. The sample consisted of blood. The origin of the receptors is a man at least 80 years old in good health.

There are a few counts of this clonotype. The chain recombines TRBV20-1 with TRBJ2-7; D could derive from TRBD1 or TRBD2 (5 bases each). Looked up from germline, CDR1 is DFQATT and CDR2 is SNEGSKA (reference sequence). The germline V and J ends were trimmed by 6 bases and 1 base, with 19 bases remaining between them. This CDR3 has 15 amino acids. CDR3 in amino acids: CSARGFWDGSYEQYF. The CDR3 DNA sequence: TGCAGTGCGCGAGGGTTCTGGGACGGTTCCTACGAGCAGTACTTC.

The chain is built from TRBV3-1 and TRBJ2-3, with no clear D. This CDR3 is built from 16 residues. In germline, CDR1 is LGHDT, CDR2 YNNKEL (reference sequence). V was cut by 1 base and J by 4 bases, with 15 bases left in between. The CDR3 DNA reads as TGTGCCAGCAGCCAAGGCCGGACCGTTGGGGCAGATACGCAGTATTTT. The encoded protein is CASSQGRTVGADTQYF.

This clonotype was counted only a few times. The rearrangement links TRBV3-1 to TRBJ1-2; 8 nucleotides align to TRBD1. This CDR3 contains 14 residues. Trimming cost V 3 bases and J 4 bases; bases outside gene matches: 4. Germline V gene data show CDR1 as LGHDT and CDR2 as YNNKEL (reference sequence). As DNA, the CDR3 is TGTGCCAGCAGCCAGCGACAGGGGTCCTATGGCTACACCTTC. It encodes CASSQRQGSYGYTF.

This clonotype was observed a few times. V gene TRBV5-1 combines with J gene TRBJ1-2; 11 nucleotides match TRBD1. With 0 bases clipped from V and 5 bases from J, the junction kept 3 bases outside the gene matches. The CDR3 has 15 amino acids. Per germline, CDR1 SGHRS and CDR2 YFSETQ. For the CDR3, the DNA is TGCGCCAGCAGCTTGGGGGACAGGGGGACTTATGGCTACACCTTC. Amino acid sequence: CASSLGDRGTYGYTF. The full variable domain, its missing parts supplied by reference TRBV5-1 and TRBJ1-2, is KAGVTQTPRYLIKTRGQQVTLSCSPISGHRSVSWYQQTPGQGLQFLFEYFSETQRNKGNFPGRFSGRQFSNSRSEMNVSTLELGDSALYLCASSLGDRGTYGYTFGSGTRLTVV.

This clonotype occurred a few times. The chain couples TRBV20-1 to TRBJ1-1; the D gene is possibly TRBD1 (5 bases). CDR1 is DFQATT and CDR2 is SNEGSKA in the germline V gene (reference sequence). V was clipped by 4 bases and J by 5 bases, with 11 bases between them. The CDR3 sequence is 12 residues long. The DNA for the CDR3 is TGCAGTGCTACAAGACCAGGGACTGAAGCTTTCTTT. It yields the protein CSATRPGTEAFF.

The rearrangement joins TRBV11-2 to TRBJ2-1; TRBD2 aligns across 10 bases. The CDR3 covers 15 residues. V lost 6 bases to trimming and J lost 5 bases; unmatched junction nucleotides: 7. Germline CDR1 and CDR2: SGHAT and FQNNGV. CDR3 residues: CASRMGTSENNEQFF. The CDR3 region has the DNA TGTGCCAGCAGGATGGGGACTAGCGAGAACAATGAGCAGTTCTTC.

The chain has TRBV12-3 or TRBV12-4 and TRBJ2-2; no firm D call. The CDR3 sequence is 13 residues long. Deletions cut 5 bases from V and 2 bases from J, with 6 bases between. CDR3 nucleotide sequence: TGTGCCAGCAGTGTTTATAACACCGGGGAGCTGTTTTTT. It specifies CASSVYNTGELFF.

This chain connects TRBV29-1 to TRBJ2-6, with a tentative D call TRBD2 (5 bases). The V end lost 5 bases, the J end lost 1 base, and 15 bases lay between the germline ends. This CDR3 is 16 amino acids long. Germline CDR1 SQVTM, CDR2 ANQGSEA. CDR3 protein: CSVNGEFGSGANVLTF. The CDR3 DNA is TGCAGCGTTAATGGGGAGTTTGGGTCTGGGGCCAACGTCCTGACTTTC.

This clonotype appeared a few times. The chain employs TRBV20-1 and TRBJ2-1, with 16 bases fitting TRBD2. The CDR3 consists of 19 residues. The V gene end was trimmed by 0 bases and the J gene end by 7 bases; junction bases not matched to a gene: 12. Germline CDR1 reads DFQATT; CDR2 reads SNEGSKA (reference sequence). Here the CDR3 DNA reads TGCAGTGCTAGAGACCAGGGACTAGCGGGAGGGCCGCTGAGGAATGAGCAGTTCTTC. It translates to CSARDQGLAGGPLRNEQFF.

The chain recombines TRBV12-3 or TRBV12-4 with TRBJ2-1, with 7 bases aligning to TRBD2. The CDR3 runs 16 residues. J was trimmed by 3 bases and V by 6 bases; bases with no gene match: 11. The chain's CDR3 is CASRKTIQRDYNEQFF. DNA of the CDR3: TGTGCCAGCAGGAAGACTATCCAGCGGGACTACAATGAGCAGTTCTTC.

Only a few counts were recorded for this clonotype. The CDR3 coding sequence is TGTGCCAGCAGCTCGTCCGGGACCCCAGAAGAGACCCAGTACTTC. Amino acids: CASSSSGTPEETQYF. The chain uses TRBV7-2 and TRBJ2-5; D is tentatively TRBD1 or TRBD2 (5 bases each). The CDR3 length is 15 residues. CDR1 is SGHTA and CDR2 is FQGNSA in the germline V gene. V lost 4 bases and J 3 bases, leaving 15 bases between the germline ends.

This clonotype turned up a few times. The rearrangement links TRBV7-8 to TRBJ2-1; the D is unclear. The CDR3 covers 12 residues. Germline CDR1 reads SGHVS; CDR2 reads FQNEAQ. V was pared by 1 base and J by 8 bases, with 6 bases between. In DNA, the CDR3 is TGTGCCAGCAGCTTAGGAACGTATGAGCAGTTCTTC. Its translation is CASSLGTYEQFF.